Listed below are T cell receptor beta chains from one sample, sequenced in a study of blood T cell repertoires in COVID-19. Repertoires were generated with immunoSEQ multiplex PCR, while TCRdb's copy carries only in-frame clones and drops some. Of fewer than 300,000 clones in the sample, 84% were seen once. Sequenced input: peripheral blood. These TCRs come from a human donor in a cohort sampled during active COVID-19. CDR3s include the opening cysteine and the closing phenylalanine or tryptophan. The D gene is left open where the match is weak. A clone size is listed for some rows: how often the clone was seen (once, few, many), or a class if it is expanded.

TRBV11-3	.	.	TRBJ2-2	CASSYRLSEGAGELFF	TGTGCCAGCAGCTATCGTCTCAGCGAAGGGGCCGGGGAGCTGTTTTTT
TRBV7-8	.	.	TRBJ1-2	CASSSDRYGYTF	TGTGCCAGCAGCTCGGACAGATATGGCTACACCTTC
TRBV19	TRBD1	.	TRBJ1-5	CASSPDRGGNQPQHF	TGTGCCAGTAGTCCGGACAGGGGTGGCAATCAGCCCCAGCATTTT
TRBV19	TRBD2	.	TRBJ2-3	CASSIAGGGKATQYF	TGTGCCAGTAGTATAGCGGGGGGGGGTAAAGCTACGCAGTATTTT
TRBV28	TRBD1	.	TRBJ1-2	CASSRWTGNGYTF	TGTGCCAGCAGCCGTTGGACAGGGAATGGCTACACCTTC
TRBV10-3	.	few	TRBJ2-1	CAISGGVEQFF	TGTGCCATCAGTGGAGGAGTTGAGCAGTTCTTC
TRBV10-2	TRBD1	.	TRBJ2-7	CASRRPGTGVYEQYF	TGCGCCAGCAGGCGCCCCGGGACAGGGGTCTACGAGCAGTACTTC
TRBV7-3	TRBD2	.	TRBJ2-3	CASSLRGLAGVVADTQYF	TGTGCCAGCAGCTTGCGCGGACTAGCGGGAGTGGTTGCAGATACGCAGTATTTT
TRBV7-6	.	.	TRBJ1-5	CASSLAAGDSNQPQHF	TGTGCCAGCAGCTTAGCGGCAGGGGATAGCAATCAGCCCCAGCATTTT
TRBV15	.	.	TRBJ2-7	CATSSTWVVQGEDEQYF	TGTGCCACCAGCAGTACCTGGGTCGTACAGGGCGAAGACGAGCAGTACTTC
TRBV6-1	.	.	TRBJ1-6	CASSELTGTYNSPLHF	TGTGCCAGCAGTGAGCTGACAGGTACCTATAATTCACCCCTCCACTTT
TRBV3-1/TRBV3-2	.	.	TRBJ2-7	CASSQDGEQYF	TGTGCCAGCAGCCAAGACGGCGAGCAGTACTTC
TRBV4-2	TRBD1	once	TRBJ2-5	CASSQVAGQGVETQYF	TGTGCCAGCAGCCAAGTAGCGGGACAGGGGGTTGAGACCCAGTACTTC
TRBV3-1/TRBV3-2	TRBD2	.	TRBJ2-2	CASSRLAGATQNTGELFF	TGTGCCAGCAGTCGACTAGCGGGGGCCACGCAGAACACCGGGGAGCTGTTTTTT
TRBV20-1	.	.	TRBJ1-3	CSAGAGNTIYF	TGCAGTGCGGGAGCTGGAAACACCATATATTTT
TRBV11-2	.	.	TRBJ2-7	CASSFTEGRYEQYF	TGTGCCAGCAGCTTCACGGAGGGCCGCTACGAGCAGTACTTC
TRBV4-2	TRBD1	once	TRBJ2-7	CASSQDRGQGREQYF	TGTGCCAGCAGCCAAGATCGGGGACAGGGACGCGAGCAGTACTTC
TRBV7-2	.	.	TRBJ2-4	CASSLEVGALTAAKNIQYF	TGTGCCAGCAGCTTAGAGGTTGGGGCACTTACGGCAGCCAAAAACATTCAGTACTTC
TRBV18	TRBD1	.	TRBJ2-1	CASSPGQGGNEQFF	TGTGCCAGCTCGCCGGGACAGGGGGGAAATGAGCAGTTCTTC
TRBV7-2	TRBD1	.	TRBJ1-5	CASSSGGQAMRNQPQHF	TGTGCCAGCAGCTCGGGTGGACAGGCCATGCGCAATCAGCCCCAGCATTTT
TRBV5-1	.	many	TRBJ2-1	CASSLIDWTGTLYNEQFF	TGCGCCAGCAGCTTGATTGACTGGACCGGGACACTCTACAATGAGCAGTTCTTC
TRBV5-5	TRBD2	few	TRBJ2-1	CASSLVLAGYNEQFF	TGTGCCAGCAGCTTGGTACTAGCGGGGTACAATGAGCAGTTCTTC
TRBV2	.	.	TRBJ2-5	CASSEGLWKTQYF	TGTGCCAGCAGTGAGGGACTTTGGAAGACCCAGTACTTC
TRBV12-3/TRBV12-4	.	.	TRBJ2-5	CASREGTETQYF	TGTGCCAGCAGGGAGGGGACGGAGACCCAGTACTTC
TRBV25-1	TRBD2	.	TRBJ2-1	CASSEWEAGGWNEQFF	TGTGCCAGCAGTGAATGGGAAGCGGGAGGGTGGAATGAGCAGTTCTTC
TRBV7-8	.	.	TRBJ2-1	CASSLSGGVEQFF	TGTGCCAGCAGCTTATCCGGGGGAGTAGAGCAGTTCTTC
TRBV12-5	.	.	TRBJ2-7	CASVDGDYEQYF	TGTGCTAGTGTCGACGGGGACTACGAGCAGTACTTC
TRBV28	.	once	TRBJ2-7	CASSSAWESERAEQYF	TGTGCCAGCAGCTCCGCATGGGAGTCAGAACGTGCCGAGCAGTACTTC
TRBV24-1	.	.	TRBJ2-3	CATSDQNTDTQYF	TGTGCCACCAGTGACCAAAATACAGATACGCAGTATTTT
TRBV12-3/TRBV12-4	.	.	TRBJ2-2	CASSPAGIGELFF	TGTGCCAGCAGTCCCGCGGGGATCGGGGAGCTGTTTTTT
TRBV18	TRBD1	.	TRBJ1-1	CATLQGMNTEAFF	TGTGCCACCCTACAGGGGATGAACACTGAAGCTTTCTTT
TRBV5-1	TRBD2	.	TRBJ2-3	CASRSTSGGAFITDTQYF	TGCGCCAGCAGATCAACTAGCGGGGGGGCCTTTATCACAGATACGCAGTATTTT
TRBV20-1	.	.	TRBJ1-1	CREINTEAFF	TGCAGAGAGATAAATACTGAAGCTTTCTTT
TRBV6-6	TRBD1	.	TRBJ1-2	CASSSVGQAGYTF	TGTGCCAGCAGTTCCGTGGGACAGGCTGGCTACACCTTC
TRBV6-5	.	.	TRBJ1-5	CASRQGRVDNQPQHF	TGTGCCAGCAGGCAGGGGAGGGTTGACAATCAGCCCCAGCATTTT
TRBV4-2	.	.	TRBJ1-2	CASSPRGAANYGYTF	TGTGCCAGCAGCCCTAGGGGTGCAGCTAACTATGGCTACACCTTC
TRBV9	TRBD1	.	TRBJ2-2	CASGVLTGGTGELFF	TGTGCCAGCGGTGTTTTGACAGGGGGCACCGGGGAGCTGTTTTTT
TRBV28	.	.	TRBJ1-4	CASGRTGSPKKLFF	TGTGCCAGCGGTCGGACGGGATCGCCAAAAAAACTGTTTTTT
TRBV5-1	TRBD1	few	TRBJ1-5	CASSQTGGLNQPQHF	TGCGCCAGCAGCCAGACAGGGGGCCTCAATCAGCCCCAGCATTTT
TRBV28	TRBD2	.	TRBJ2-2	CASRRGLAGGLGTGELFF	TGTGCCAGCAGACGAGGACTAGCGGGGGGGCTCGGCACCGGGGAGCTGTTTTTT
TRBV19	.	.	TRBJ1-4	CASNTGLREKLFF	TGTGCCAGCAACACAGGGCTTCGCGAAAAACTGTTTTTT
TRBV10-3	TRBD1	once	TRBJ1-1	CAISGRTGRAVNTEAFF	TGTGCCATCAGCGGGAGGACAGGGCGCGCCGTGAACACTGAAGCTTTCTTT
TRBV7-9	TRBD1	.	TRBJ2-7	CASSSLRTGEGYEQYF	TGTGCCAGCAGCTCACTTCGGACAGGGGAAGGCTACGAGCAGTACTTC
TRBV4-1	TRBD2	.	TRBJ2-5	CASGKRLAGYETQYF	TGCGCCAGCGGCAAGAGACTAGCGGGATATGAGACCCAGTACTTC
TRBV19	TRBD2	.	TRBJ2-7	CASSSRVAGTYEQYF	TGTGCCAGTAGTTCTCGGGTAGCGGGAACCTACGAGCAGTACTTC
TRBV5-8	.	few	TRBJ1-5	CASSPGQNSNQPQHF	TGTGCCAGCAGCCCTGGACAGAATAGCAATCAGCCCCAGCATTTT
TRBV3-1/TRBV3-2	TRBD2	many	TRBJ2-7	CASSQAGLADYEQYF	TGTGCCAGCAGCCAAGCCGGACTAGCGGACTACGAGCAGTACTTC
TRBV6-2/TRBV6-3	TRBD2	.	TRBJ2-7	CASIPPGGPYEQYF	TGTGCCAGCATCCCCCCGGGAGGGCCTTACGAGCAGTACTTC
TRBV6-2/TRBV6-3	.	once	TRBJ2-7	CASSYSMAPSYEQYF	TGTGCCAGCAGTTACTCGATGGCTCCCTCCTACGAGCAGTACTTC
TRBV6-6	TRBD2	.	TRBJ2-5	CASSPLVGGRVKTQYF	TGTGCCAGCAGTCCCCTTGTTGGGGGGAGGGTAAAGACCCAGTACTTC
TRBV5-8	TRBD1	.	TRBJ2-7	CASSLRQGLHF	TGTGCCAGCAGCTTGAGACAGGGTTTACACTTC
TRBV6-2/TRBV6-3	TRBD2	.	TRBJ2-5	CASSRGGWETQYF	TGTGCCAGCAGCCGGGGGGGCTGGGAGACCCAGTACTTC
TRBV4-3	TRBD2	few	TRBJ2-7	CASSQDQFGGGYEQYF	TGCGCCAGCAGCCAAGATCAGTTTGGGGGGGGTTACGAGCAGTACTTC
TRBV12-3/TRBV12-4	.	.	TRBJ2-1	CASFSLMAGRQFF	TGTGCCAGCTTTTCTTTGATGGCGGGGCGGCAGTTCTTC
TRBV10-2	TRBD1	.	TRBJ1-5	CASSGDRGNGNQPQHF	TGCGCCAGCAGTGGGGACAGGGGGAATGGCAATCAGCCCCAGCATTTT